This T cell receptor (beta chain) was identified during a study of cytomegalovirus exposure and HLA in healthy donors (TCRdb year 2017). Regarding the research as a whole: According to an earlier analysis of several hundred of the donors, about 179 million T cells yielded 90 million to 140 million unique TCR beta sequences and about 300 Gb of sequence data. In an earlier analysis of about 590 of the donors, high-throughput TCR beta sequencing was used to judge whether each TCR beta V gene segment behaved as functional or pseudogenic. A later genetic analysis used genome-wide SNP genotypes for about three fifths of the roughly 700 donors, treating that subset as a discovery cohort. On average, roughly 250,000 unique TCR beta nucleotide sequences were sequenced per donor among 300 to 500 genotyped donors of the cohort, with around 19% of those sequences being non-productive. A later analysis re-examined previously published TCR beta repertoires from 610 or so donors and added high-resolution HLA genotyping to investigate patterns of TCR occurrence. Along with the approximately 600-subject first cohort, a separate validation cohort of 120 different subjects was used. The study aimed to test whether signatures of past pathogen exposure could be identified by cataloging public T cell receptors. About five DR-DQ haplotypes were treated as single units for association and clustering because of strong linkage in the cohort. In the later analysis, no new phenotypic data were used to find candidate immune exposures; instead, reliance was placed on TCR beta sequences and their occurrence across donors. Among the roughly 400 genotyped donors, under 90% belonged to the genetic ancestry cluster associated with self-reported Caucasian donors. Both class I and class II loci were covered by HLA typing, at four-digit resolution. Roughly 300 gigabases of sequencing data and tens of millions of unique TCR sequences were included in an early release covering 550 to 800 HLA-typed donors. The number of typed donors differed by locus: 629-630 for A, B, C, DRB1 and DQB1; 500 to 550 for DQA1; some 610 for DPA1; and around 450 for DPB1. All discovery cohort repertoires had been generated using a single sequencing platform. The study profiled the T cell repertoires of under 700 subjects by immunosequencing and related them to cytomegalovirus serostatus. Donor age, sex, ethnicity and CMV serostatus were compiled together with the repertoire data. High-throughput TCR immunosequencing, statistical association of individual TCRs with disease status, and machine learning were combined to predict cytomegalovirus infection status.

Libraries were prepared through the immunoSEQ multiplex PCR assay. For the multiplex PCR, a mixture combining 60 forward primers for TCR Vbeta segments and 13 reverse primers for TCR Jbeta segments was used. The CDR3 region of rearranged TCR beta genes was amplified from genomic DNA with a multiplex PCR assay. On the Illumina HiSeq System, the amplified TCR beta libraries were sequenced as 87-base-pair reads. Under the source paper's analysis protocol: A later analysis counted 75 million to 100 million unique TCR beta chains across the 650 to 800 repertoires, and 9.5 million to 11 million of these chains were shared by at least two donors. To remove PCR and sequencing errors, raw reads were error-corrected and collapsed into unique sequences using a nearest-neighbor algorithm that merged closely related sequences. CDR3 sequences were aligned to IMGT reference sequences to assign V, D and J gene segments. Each retained sequence needed at least a six-nucleotide match to both a V gene segment and a J gene segment. Rearrangements were classified as productive when the CDR3 lacked stop codons and remained in frame with V and J, and all other rearrangements were classified as non-productive. Following IMGT convention, CDR3 was defined as the stretch from the second conserved V-encoded cysteine to the conserved J-encoded phenylalanine. Sequences without an unambiguous match to a single V gene segment were excluded from the earlier analysis of 587 of the donors. In an earlier analysis of approximately 560 of the donors, a V segment was called functional when productive rearrangements were above 56.7%, and segregating when the standard deviation between donors exceeded 5%. A statistical classification framework was built to diagnose cytomegalovirus status from the catalog of TCR beta chain sequences. V and J gene assignment, in a later analysis, came from comparing TCR nucleotide sequences with IMGT/GENE-DB human TR gene sequences. A later analysis assigned CDR3 sequences and most-parsimonious VDJ recombination scenarios with the TCRdist pipeline. In a later analysis, each TCR beta chain was defined by its CDR3 amino acid sequence together with its V-gene family, and reads lacking a unique V-gene family were excluded. In a later analysis, 500 to 700 highly shared, low-generation-probability nucleotide sequences were removed to address suspected cross-contamination and a sequencing artifact. In a later analysis, a clonal expansion index was calculated for each public chain from normalized within-repertoire ranks of inferred template counts. In a later analysis, generation probabilities were computed using a VDJ recombination model fitted to out-of-frame rearrangements, and the results were checked against IGoR. A later analysis scored TCR-TCR, TCR-HLA and TCR-CMV co-occurrence with hypergeometric tests, applying a repertoire-size bias correction to TCR pairs. A later analysis estimated false discovery rates by permuting HLA or CMV assignments 20 times. In a later analysis, co-occurring TCRs were grouped using DBSCAN, with TCRdist sequence similarity added in when clustering inside HLA-allele-positive subsets. Co-occurrence clustering excluded repertoires with fewer than 30,000 or more than 120,000 public chains, plus five with anomalous nucleotide sharing. TCRdb carries this immuneACCESS record with in-frame sequences only. Its versions omit some clonotypes, under half of them owing to an unresolved V gene in the studies checked, with the rest unexplained. V, J and clone size were drawn from that table, and D and trimming were deduced from the DNA. This sample gives around 61,000 clones in total; approximately 80% of them show up just once. The ten largest account for around 1.5% of the sample.

Overall study outcomes, separate from this receptor: In the study, some 160 TCR beta chains were listed as associated with cytomegalovirus. Specific HLA alleles were associated with more than 15,000 TCR beta sequences at a false discovery rate of 0.05 in a later analysis. Some 16 rarely observed V segments, including chromosome 9 orphons, were excluded from the earlier analysis of just under 600 of the donors because counts were too low. According to a later analysis, TCR association rates differed among HLA loci, with DRB1 alleles showing the most associated TCRs and HLA-C alleles showing the fewest. HLA typing was unavailable for some donors at each locus, so association tests used only the typed subset. Assigning TCR associations to individual alleles was difficult when HLA alleles, especially DR and DQ, strongly co-occurred. A few of the identified cytomegalovirus-associated TCR beta chains were confirmed in vitro to be specific for cytomegalovirus antigens. Immune exposure information for the cohort was limited to CMV serostatus. Most TCR sequences were observed very rarely across donors, whereas some public TCRs were present in many individuals. In this cohort, only TCR beta chains were sequenced, and detectable features were limited by the absence of alpha or paired-chain data. Presence/absence analyses assumed roughly uniform sequencing depth across donors, an assumption that may not hold. In an earlier analysis of around 600 of the donors, most TCR beta V segments were observed in productive rearrangements about 87% or about 30% of the time, broadly matching IMGT annotations. Correlated functional status among segregating V segments might be attributable to linkage disequilibrium, but an unknown experimental factor could not be ruled out. In a later genetic analysis, a missense DCLRE1C variant was associated with V-gene and J-gene trimming of TCR beta chains, and the association was replicated in an independent cohort. A later genetic analysis reported fewer N-insertions in productive TCRs among donors in an Asian-associated ancestry cluster than the roughly 700-donor mean. A group of highly shared sequence variants was considered likely to be a technical artifact of the sequencing pipeline. In a later analysis, HLA-associated TCR beta chains showed more clonal expansion and lower generation probabilities than non-associated chains that were equally common. The authors suggested that the approach could potentially be generalized to other disease states and immunological phenotypes. A further reported finding was that TCR beta sequences accurately predicted the HLA-A and HLA-B alleles for most subjects in the first cohort. Because the 87-base-pair reads could not distinguish some IMGT-functional V segments, including TRBV6-2 and TRBV6-3, those segments were excluded. A later analysis reported that several top co-occurrence clusters appeared linked to parvovirus B19, influenza, CMV and Epstein-Barr virus. The classifier was reported to diagnose cytomegalovirus status with high specificity and sensitivity in both the original cohort and the validation cohort. In a later analysis, most CMV-associated TCR beta chains were found to appear HLA-restricted, with HLA associations seemingly driven largely by CMV exposure.

Regarding this clone: It lacks a known antigen. Base qualities are not at hand, and no much larger clone is one base apart.

CDR1 and CDR2 (SGHDT, YYEEEE) derive from the germline V gene. Inclusive of the bounding cysteine and phenylalanine, the CDR3 is 15 residues long. Solely the CDR3 DNA is kept, with 45 bases framed from the first base. V is trimmed back by 0 bases and J by 1 base, and the junction contains 3 bases that no gene match accounts for. The cohort was made up of 666 healthy bone marrow donors. All cohort members were sampled while nominally healthy, although unrecorded immune exposures were likely present. The donor was CMV seronegative and was included in the group of several hundred seronegative cohort members. Each donor provided a peripheral blood sample, and peripheral blood mononuclear cells were used for TCR beta sequencing. The Qiagen DNeasy Blood Extraction Kit was used to extract genomic DNA from the blood cell samples.

The receptor's source is a man in his forties or fifties in good health and CMV-seronegative. Sequenced material: PBMCs. This receptor chain uses TRBV5-6 and TRBJ1-2; TRBD1 matches 7 bases in the middle. In nucleotide form, the sequence is TGTGCCAGCAGCTTGGGGCAGGGGGTTAACTATGGCTACACCTTC. Its product reads: CASSLGQGVNYGYTF.